This T cell receptor beta chain was retrieved from a study of patients and donors after allogeneic stem cell transplantation. MiXCR, applied by TCRdb to the RT-PCR reads, yields one record per CDR3 protein. Here the sample spans some 960,000 distinct CDR3 sequences, under 20% being singletons. This clonotype was seen only a few times. Looked up from germline, CDR1 is LGHDT and CDR2 is YNNKEL (reference sequence). The CDR3 totals 13 residues. V lost 0 bases and J lost 9, with 9 bases in between. Sample: blood, either unsorted or a sorted T cell fraction (not recorded which). The V call is TRBV3-1, the J call TRBJ1-5; D not resolved. This sequence originates from a human donor who was either an allogeneic HSCT recipient or a stem cell or donor lymphocyte infusion donor (not recorded which). It is not recorded whose cells these are; they may come from a transplant donor. The CDR3 loop reads CASSQDRDRPQHF. The CDR3 DNA reads as TGTGCCAGCAGCCAAGACCGGGATCGGCCCCAGCATTTT.